This T cell receptor (beta chain) was identified during a study of CD8 T cells in Susac syndrome. Whole-study results and caveats: It was acknowledged by the study that relatively few individuals were included in its TCR sequencing and HLA analysis.

On this clonotype itself: Antigen: not known.

Germline V CDR1 and CDR2: LGHDT, YNNKEL (reference sequence). The CDR3 length is 14 residues. Trimming left V 7 bases short and J 6 bases short, with 19 bases between. Random hexamers were used to reverse transcribe an amount of about 0.5 to 1 ug RNA. MiXCR was run by TCRdb on the immunoSEQ multiplex PCR reads, yielding one entry per CDR3 protein. The table shows 78,000 or so distinct CDR3 sequences, with 85% to 95% occurring only once. The TCR was taken from a human donor with multiple sclerosis. V and J are TRBV3-1 and TRBJ2-7; D is perhaps TRBD2 (5 bases). The sequenced sample consisted of CD8+ T cells from PBMCs. CDR3 coding DNA: TGTGCCAGCAAATCCGGGGAGAGTAAATCCGAGCAGTACTTC. It yields the protein CASKSGESKSEQYF.